Presented here are 3 T cell receptor beta chains from one specimen sequenced in a study of T cells in localized non-small cell lung cancer. Sequencing was performed with immunoSEQ multiplex PCR; in TCRdb, only in-frame clones are kept and a portion is missing. The sample comprises about 41,000 clones, 65% to 90% of which are singletons, and 6.5% to 10% rests with the top ten. Sequenced here: PBMCs, sampled before any cancer treatment. These receptors all stem from a man aged 40-75 years with stage II lung adenocarcinoma.

This clone was counted between two and nine times. The V gene is TRBV7-9, the J gene TRBJ2-7, with D tentatively TRBD1 or TRBD2 (5 bases each). V was cut by 2 bases and J by 5 bases, with 16 bases left in between. This CDR3 has 15 residues. CDR1 is SEHNR, CDR2 FQNEAQ, per germline (reference sequence). CDR3 sequence (DNA): TGTGCCAGCAGCTTAAAACCCGCAGGGAGCGACGAGCAGTACTTC. The encoded protein is CASSLKPAGSDEQYF.

The chain employs TRBV2 and TRBJ2-5; perhaps TRBD2 as D (5 bases). Germline V gene data show CDR1 as SNHLY and CDR2 as FYNNEI. The CDR3 is 12 residues long. The V and J ends lost 6 bases and 5 bases respectively, with 10 bases between them. CDR3 sequence (DNA): TGTGCCAGCAGCAAAGGGAGCGAGACCCAGTACTTC. Its protein is CASSKGSETQYF.

The chain is built from TRBV5-4 and TRBJ2-5; TRBD1 matches at 7 bases. The J segment lost 4 bases and the V segment lost 4 bases, leaving 7 bases of the junction unmatched. This CDR3 spans 14 amino acids. Germline CDR1 SGHNT, CDR2 YYREEE (reference sequence). CDR3 in amino acids: CASSPGGVGETQYF. CDR3 coding DNA: TGTGCCAGCAGCCCAGGGGGAGTAGGAGAGACCCAGTACTTC.